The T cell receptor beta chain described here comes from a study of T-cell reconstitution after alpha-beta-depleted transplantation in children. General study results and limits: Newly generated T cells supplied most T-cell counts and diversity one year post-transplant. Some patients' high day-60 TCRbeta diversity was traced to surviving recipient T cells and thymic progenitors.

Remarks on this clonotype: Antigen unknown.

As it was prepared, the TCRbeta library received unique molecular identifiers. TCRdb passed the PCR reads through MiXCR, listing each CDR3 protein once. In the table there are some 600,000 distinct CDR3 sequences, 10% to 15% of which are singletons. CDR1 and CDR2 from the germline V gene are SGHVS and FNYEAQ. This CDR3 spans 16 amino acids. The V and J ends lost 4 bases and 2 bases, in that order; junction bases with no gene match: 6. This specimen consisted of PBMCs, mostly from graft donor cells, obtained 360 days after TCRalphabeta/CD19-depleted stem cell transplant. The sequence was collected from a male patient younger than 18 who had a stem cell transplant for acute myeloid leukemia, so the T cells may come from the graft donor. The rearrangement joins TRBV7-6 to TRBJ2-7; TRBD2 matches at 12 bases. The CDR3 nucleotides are TGTGCCAGCAGCTACCGGACTAGCGGGGCGACCTACGAGCAGTACTTC. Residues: CASSYRTSGATYEQYF.